This T cell receptor beta chain was captured by sequencing in a study of PD-L1 blockade in urothelial cancer. This CDR3 has 15 residues. CDR1 SGHAT and CDR2 FQNNGV come from the germline V gene. V lost 5 bases and J lost 5; bases outside the gene matches: 6. The table came from immunoSEQ multiplex PCR; TCRdb's copy has only in-frame clones and leaves some out. The top ten clones hold roughly 8.2% of a sample with fewer than 50,000 clones, about 90% of them seen once. The sequencing here drew on PBMCs, taken around atezolizumab (anti-PD-L1) treatment. The TCR comes from a man in his 60s with urothelial cancer. The chain has TRBV11-2 and TRBJ1-4; 9 bases fit TRBD1. The CDR3 region has the DNA TGTGCCAGCAGCCCAACCGGGACAGGGAATGAAAAACTGTTTTTT. This sequence encodes CASSPTGTGNEKLFF.